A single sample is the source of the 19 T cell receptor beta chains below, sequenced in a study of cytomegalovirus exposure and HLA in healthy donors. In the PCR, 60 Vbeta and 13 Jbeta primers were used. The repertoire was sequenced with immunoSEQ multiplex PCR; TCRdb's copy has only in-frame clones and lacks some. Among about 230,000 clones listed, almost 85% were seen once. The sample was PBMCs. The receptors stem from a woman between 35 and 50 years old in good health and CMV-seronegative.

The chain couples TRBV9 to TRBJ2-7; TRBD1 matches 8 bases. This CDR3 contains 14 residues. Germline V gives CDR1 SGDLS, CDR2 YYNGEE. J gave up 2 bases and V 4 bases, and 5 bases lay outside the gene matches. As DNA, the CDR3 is TGTGCCAGCAGCCCCCAGGGGGCAACCTACGAGCAGTACTTC. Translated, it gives CASSPQGATYEQYF.

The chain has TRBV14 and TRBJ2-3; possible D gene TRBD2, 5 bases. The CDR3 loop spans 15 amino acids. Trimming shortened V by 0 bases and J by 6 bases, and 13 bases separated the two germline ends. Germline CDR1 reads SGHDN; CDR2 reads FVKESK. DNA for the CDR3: TGTGCCAGCAGCCAAGAGTTGGACTCGTGGGATACGCAGTATTTT. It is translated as CASSQELDSWDTQYF.

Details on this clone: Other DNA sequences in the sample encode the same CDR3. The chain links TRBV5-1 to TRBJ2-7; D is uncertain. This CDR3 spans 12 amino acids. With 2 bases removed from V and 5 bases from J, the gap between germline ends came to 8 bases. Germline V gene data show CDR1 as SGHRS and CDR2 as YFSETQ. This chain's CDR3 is CASSFGGDEQYF. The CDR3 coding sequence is TGCGCCAGCAGCTTTGGCGGTGACGAGCAGTACTTC.

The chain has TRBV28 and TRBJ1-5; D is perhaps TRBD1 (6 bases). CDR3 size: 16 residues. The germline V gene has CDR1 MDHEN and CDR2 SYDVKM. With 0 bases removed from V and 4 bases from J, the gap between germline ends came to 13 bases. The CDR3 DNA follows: TGTGCCAGCAGTTTATGGGGGACCGGACAGAATCAGCCCCAGCATTTT. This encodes CASSLWGTGQNQPQHF.

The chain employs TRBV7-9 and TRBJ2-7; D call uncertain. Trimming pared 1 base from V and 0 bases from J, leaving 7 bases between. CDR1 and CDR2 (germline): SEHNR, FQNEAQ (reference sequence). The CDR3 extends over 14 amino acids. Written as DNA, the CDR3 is TGTGCCAGCAGCTTAGAAAGCCACTCCTACGAGCAGTACTTC. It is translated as CASSLESHSYEQYF.

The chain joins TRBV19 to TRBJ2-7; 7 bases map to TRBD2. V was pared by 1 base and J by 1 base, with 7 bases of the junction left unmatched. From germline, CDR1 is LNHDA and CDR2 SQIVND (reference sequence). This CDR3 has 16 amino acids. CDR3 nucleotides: TGTGCCAGTAGTATAGCTTCCGGGGGGTATTCCTACGAGCAGTACTTC. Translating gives CASSIASGGYSYEQYF. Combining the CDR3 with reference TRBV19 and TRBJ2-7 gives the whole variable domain DGGITQSPKYLFRKEGQNVTLSCEQNLNHDAMYWYRQDPGQGLRLIYYSQIVNDFQKGDIAEGYSVSREKKESFPLTVTSAQKNPTAFYLCASSIASGGYSYEQYFGPGTRLTVT.

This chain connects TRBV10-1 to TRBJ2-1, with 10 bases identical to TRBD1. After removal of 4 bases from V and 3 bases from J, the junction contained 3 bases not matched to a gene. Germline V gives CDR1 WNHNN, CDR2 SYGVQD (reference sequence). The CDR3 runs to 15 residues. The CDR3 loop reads CASSAGQGNYNEQFF. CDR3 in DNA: TGCGCCAGCAGTGCGGGACAGGGGAACTACAATGAGCAGTTCTTC.

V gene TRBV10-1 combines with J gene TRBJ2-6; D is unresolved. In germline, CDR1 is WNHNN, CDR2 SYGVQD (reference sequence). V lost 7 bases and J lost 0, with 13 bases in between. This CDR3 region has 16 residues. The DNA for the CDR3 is TGCGCCAGCAATCCAGGCCCCTCCTCTGGGGCCAACGTCCTGACTTTC. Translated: CASNPGPSSGANVLTF.

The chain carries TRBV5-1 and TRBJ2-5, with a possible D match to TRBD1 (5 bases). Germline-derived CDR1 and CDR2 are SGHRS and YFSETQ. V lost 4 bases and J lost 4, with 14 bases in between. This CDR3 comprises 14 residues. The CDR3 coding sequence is TGCGCCAGCAGCATTCAGGGAATTGGAGAGACCCAGTACTTC. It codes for CASSIQGIGETQYF.

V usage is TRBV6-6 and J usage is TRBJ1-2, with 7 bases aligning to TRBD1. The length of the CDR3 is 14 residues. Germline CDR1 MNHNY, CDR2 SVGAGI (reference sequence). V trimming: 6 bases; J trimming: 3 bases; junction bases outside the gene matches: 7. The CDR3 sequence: CASRGQSSDYGYTF. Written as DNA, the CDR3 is TGTGCCAGCAGGGGACAGAGTTCGGACTATGGCTACACCTTC.

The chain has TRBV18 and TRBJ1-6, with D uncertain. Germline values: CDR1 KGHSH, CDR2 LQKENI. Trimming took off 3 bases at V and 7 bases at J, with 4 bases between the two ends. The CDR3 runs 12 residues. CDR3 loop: CASSPENSPLHF. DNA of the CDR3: TGTGCCAGCTCACCTGAGAATTCACCCCTCCACTTT.

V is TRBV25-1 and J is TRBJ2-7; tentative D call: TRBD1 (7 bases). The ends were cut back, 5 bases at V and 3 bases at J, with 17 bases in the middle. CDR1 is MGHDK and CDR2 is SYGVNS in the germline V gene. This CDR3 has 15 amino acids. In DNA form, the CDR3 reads TGTGCCAGCAGTCCCCGTCAGGGGGGATTCTACGAGCAGTACTTC. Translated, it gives CASSPRQGGFYEQYF.

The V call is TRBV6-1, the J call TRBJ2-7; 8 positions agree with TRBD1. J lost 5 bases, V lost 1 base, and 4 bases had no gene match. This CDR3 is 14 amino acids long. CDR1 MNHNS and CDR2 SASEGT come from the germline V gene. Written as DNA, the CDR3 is TGTGCCAGCAGTGAAGGGACAGGGTACCACGAGCAGTACTTC. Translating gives CASSEGTGYHEQYF.

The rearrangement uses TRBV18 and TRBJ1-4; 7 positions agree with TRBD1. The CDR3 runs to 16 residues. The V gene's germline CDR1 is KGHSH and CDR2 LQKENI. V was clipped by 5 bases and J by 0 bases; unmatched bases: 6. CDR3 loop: CASSRQGDATNEKLFF. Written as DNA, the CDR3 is TGTGCCAGCTCAAGACAGGGAGATGCAACTAATGAAAAACTGTTTTTT. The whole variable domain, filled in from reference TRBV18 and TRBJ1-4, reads NAGVMQNPRHLVRRRGQEARLRCSPMKGHSHVYWYRQLPEEGLKFMVYLQKENIIDESGMPKERFSAEFPKEGPSILRIQQVVRGDSAAYFCASSRQGDATNEKLFFGSGTQLSVL.

In DNA form, the CDR3 reads TGTGCCAGCAGCTTAGGAGGGACAGTGGATCAGCCCCAGCATTTT. This encodes CASSLGGTVDQPQHF. This chain joins TRBV7-2 and TRBJ1-5, with TRBD1 matching over 7 bases. Trimming removed 1 base from V and 5 bases from J; junction bases left unmatched: 5. The germline V gene has CDR1 SGHTA and CDR2 FQGNSA. The CDR3 spans 15 residues. The full variable domain, with the rest looked up from reference TRBV7-2 and TRBJ1-5, is GAGVSQSPSNKVTEKGKDVELRCDPISGHTALYWYRQSLGQGLEFLIYFQGNSAPDKSGLPSDRFSAERTGGSVSTLTIQRTQQEDSAVYLCASSLGGTVDQPQHFGDGTRLSIL.

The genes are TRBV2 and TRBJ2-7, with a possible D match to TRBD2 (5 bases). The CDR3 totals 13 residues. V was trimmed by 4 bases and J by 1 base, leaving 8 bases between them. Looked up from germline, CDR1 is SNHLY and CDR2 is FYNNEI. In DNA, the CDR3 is TGTGCCAGCAGTGGAGGCGGGTCCTACGAGCAGTACTTC. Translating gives CASSGGGSYEQYF.

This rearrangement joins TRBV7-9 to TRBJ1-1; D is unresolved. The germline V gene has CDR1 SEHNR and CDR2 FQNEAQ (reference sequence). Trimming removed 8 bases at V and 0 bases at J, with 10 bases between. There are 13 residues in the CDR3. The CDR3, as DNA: TGTGCCAGCGTCGATTGGCTGAACACTGAAGCTTTCTTT. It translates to CASVDWLNTEAFF.

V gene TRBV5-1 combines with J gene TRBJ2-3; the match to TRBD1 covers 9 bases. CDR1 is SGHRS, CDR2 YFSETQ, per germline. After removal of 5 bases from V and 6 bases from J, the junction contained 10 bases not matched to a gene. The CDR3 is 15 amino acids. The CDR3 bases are TGCGCCAGCAGGCTAAGGACAGGGGCTGGGGATACGCAGTATTTT. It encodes CASRLRTGAGDTQYF.

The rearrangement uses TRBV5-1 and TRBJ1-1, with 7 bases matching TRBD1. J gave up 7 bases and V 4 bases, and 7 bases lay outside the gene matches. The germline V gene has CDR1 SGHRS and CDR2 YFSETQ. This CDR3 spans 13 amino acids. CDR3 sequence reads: CASSPIRDSEAFF. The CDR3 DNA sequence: TGCGCCAGCAGCCCGATCCGGGACAGTGAAGCTTTCTTT.